The 28 T cell receptor beta chains presented below share a single source sample, sequenced in a study of technical replicates of blood from four donors. Only in-frame clones appear in the TCRdb table, and some are missing; sequencing was by immunoSEQ multiplex PCR. The sample holds some 50,000 clones; 94% are singletons and the top ten take about 0.2%. Sequenced: T cells isolated from PBMCs. These receptors were collected from a human donor in good health.

This chain links TRBV7-6 with TRBJ2-1; 7 bases match TRBD2. This CDR3 spans 15 amino acids. Germline V gives CDR1 SGHVS, CDR2 FNYEAQ. V dropped 4 bases and J dropped 0; count of bases not matched to a gene: 3. The CDR3 protein is CASSSASGSYNEQFF. DNA of the CDR3: TGTGCCAGCAGCTCAGCTAGCGGCTCCTACAATGAGCAGTTCTTC.

The rearrangement uses TRBV7-6 and TRBJ1-2, with 7 nucleotides matching TRBD1. The germline gives CDR1 SGHVS, CDR2 FNYEAQ. There are 14 residues in the CDR3. V was pared by 4 bases and J by 7 bases, with 9 bases of the junction left unmatched. Here the CDR3 reads CASSSETGSGGYTF. The CDR3 bases are TGTGCCAGCAGCTCAGAGACAGGGAGTGGTGGCTACACCTTC.

Only a few counts were recorded for this clone. The chain is built from TRBV28 and TRBJ2-2, with D possibly matching TRBD2 (5 bases). Germline CDR1 and CDR2: MDHEN and SYDVKM. The CDR3 has 15 amino acids. V dropped 7 bases and J dropped 3 bases, with 15 bases sitting between them. The CDR3 protein is CASMERRGYTGELFF. CDR3 bases: TGTGCCAGCATGGAACGTCGGGGATACACCGGGGAGCTGTTTTTT.

V usage is TRBV10-3 and J usage is TRBJ2-7, with a weak D call TRBD2 (6 bases). V lost 8 bases to trimming and J lost 1 base, with 15 bases between them. The CDR3 is made up of 14 amino acids. Germline V gene data show CDR1 as ENHRY and CDR2 as SYGVKD. The CDR3 DNA follows: TGTGCCATCGGCCCCTCGGGGGTATCCTACGAGCAGTACTTC. This encodes CAIGPSGVSYEQYF.

V is TRBV28 and J is TRBJ1-2; 7 bases match TRBD1. After removal of 0 bases from V and 5 bases from J, the junction contained 6 bases not matched to a gene. This CDR3 comprises 15 residues. Per the germline V gene, CDR1 is MDHEN and CDR2 is SYDVKM. CDR3 DNA: TGTGCCAGCAGTTTATGGAAGGAGGGGGCTTATGGCTACACCTTC. Amino acids: CASSLWKEGAYGYTF.

V gene TRBV5-1 combines with J gene TRBJ1-2, with a possible D match to TRBD1 (6 bases). The CDR3 has 15 residues. Trimming cost V 4 bases and J 3 bases, with 16 bases left between them. In germline, CDR1 is SGHRS, CDR2 YFSETQ. CDR3 sequence: CASSTYPSGDYGYTF. The DNA for the CDR3 is TGCGCCAGCAGCACCTACCCCTCAGGGGACTATGGCTACACCTTC.

The V and J genes are TRBV20-1 and TRBJ1-2; D remains unclear. The CDR3 has 11 amino acids. Germline V CDR1 and CDR2: DFQATT, SNEGSKA (reference sequence). Between the trimmed V and J ends, which lost 4 bases and 6 bases, there was a span of 9 bases. The chain's CDR3 is CSATGVNGYTF. The CDR3 nucleotides read TGCAGTGCTACCGGGGTGAATGGCTACACCTTC.

CDR3 coding DNA: TGTGCCATCAGTGAGGTACAGGGATCCGCTGAAGCTTTCTTT. This gives the protein CAISEVQGSAEAFF. The chain links TRBV10-3 to TRBJ1-1; maybe TRBD1 (6 bases). Trimming removed 2 bases at V and 6 bases at J, with 13 bases between. CDR1 and CDR2 from the germline V gene are ENHRY and SYGVKD. There are 14 residues in the CDR3.

The V call is TRBV11-3, the J call TRBJ2-1; TRBD1 matches 11 bases. The CDR3 is 16 residues long. Germline CDR1 is SGHNT and CDR2 is YENEEA. J was trimmed by 4 bases and V by 1 base; bases with no gene match: 3. CDR3 amino acids: CASSLAGQGVYNEQFF. The CDR3 DNA sequence: TGTGCCAGCAGCTTAGCGGGACAGGGGGTTTACAATGAGCAGTTCTTC.

This chain links TRBV10-3 with TRBJ1-1, with 9 positions matching TRBD1. From germline, CDR1 is ENHRY and CDR2 SYGVKD. The ends lost 3 bases at V and 6 bases at J; junction bases unmatched: 8. CDR3 length: 15 amino acids. DNA for the CDR3: TGTGCCATCAGTGACCCCGGGACAGGGATTCCTGAAGCTTTCTTT. It translates to CAISDPGTGIPEAFF.

The rearrangement links TRBV5-4 to TRBJ1-6, with D possibly matching TRBD1 (6 bases). Germline CDR1 SGHNT, CDR2 YYREEE (reference sequence). With 3 bases removed from V and 10 bases from J, the gap between germline ends came to 20 bases. This CDR3 region has 16 residues. The CDR3 region is CASSSYNSRGGSPLHF. The CDR3 bases are TGTGCCAGCAGCTCCTACAACTCAAGAGGGGGATCACCCCTCCACTTT.

The V gene is TRBV7-8, the J gene TRBJ1-3; D remains ambiguous. Between the trimmed V and J ends, which lost 3 bases and 4 bases, there was a span of 7 bases. The CDR3 is made up of 13 amino acids. CDR1 is SGHVS, CDR2 FQNEAQ, per germline. The DNA of the CDR3 is TGTGCCAGCAGCTTGAATACAGGAAACACCATATATTTT. This codes for CASSLNTGNTIYF.

This chain links TRBV28 with TRBJ1-2; D might be TRBD1 (5 bases). With 10 bases removed from V and 4 bases from J, the gap between germline ends came to 16 bases. The CDR3 extends over 13 amino acids. Germline V gene sequence: CDR1 MDHEN, CDR2 SYDVKM. The CDR3 sequence is CATQGKSPYGYTF. Written as DNA, the CDR3 is TGTGCCACCCAGGGTAAATCCCCCTATGGCTACACCTTC.

Only one count was recorded for this clone. The CDR3 is CASSSGTGGLGNQPQHF. CDR3 sequence (DNA): TGTGCCAGCAGCTCCGGGACAGGGGGCTTAGGGAATCAGCCCCAGCATTTT. J is TRBJ1-5 and V is TRBV7-9; TRBD1 matches at 12 bases. CDR1 is SEHNR and CDR2 is FQNEAQ in the germline V gene (reference sequence). The CDR3 loop spans 17 amino acids. The trim removed 4 bases at V and 4 bases at J, leaving 8 bases unmatched.

This sequence joins TRBV6-5 and TRBJ1-2; 9 bases fit TRBD1. Germline V gives CDR1 MNHEY, CDR2 SVGAGI. The CDR3 extends over 15 amino acids. V was pared by 5 bases and J by 8 bases, with 12 bases of the junction left unmatched. As DNA, the CDR3 is TGTGCCAGCAGTGGGGGACAGGGACGTTTGGAAGGCTACACCTTC. It encodes CASSGGQGRLEGYTF.

The count of this clone is one. J is TRBJ2-5 and V is TRBV10-2; 10 nucleotides match TRBD2. V trimming: 9 bases; J trimming: 3 bases; junction bases outside the gene matches: 1. Germline values: CDR1 WSHSY, CDR2 SAAADI. The CDR3 runs to 12 residues. CDR3 DNA: TGCGCCAGTGGGACTAGCGAAGAGACCCAGTACTTC. Amino acids: CASGTSEETQYF.

The chain carries TRBV5-1 and TRBJ2-2, with D unclear. Deletions cut 0 bases from V and 3 bases from J, with 12 bases between. Germline V lookup: CDR1 SGHRS, CDR2 YFSETQ. The CDR3 is 16 amino acids. CDR3 DNA sequence: TGCGCCAGCAGCTTGGCCAGTCTCGGGTACACCGGGGAGCTGTTTTTT. Encoded protein: CASSLASLGYTGELFF.

This chain's CDR3 is CASTGQGLETQYF. The CDR3 coding sequence is TGTGCCAGCACCGGACAGGGTTTGGAGACCCAGTACTTC. The J gene is TRBJ2-5, the V gene TRBV11-1; TRBD1 aligns across 8 bases. J lost 5 bases, V lost 7 bases, and 6 bases had no gene match. Germline loops: CDR1 SGHAT, CDR2 FQDESV (reference sequence). This CDR3 is built from 13 residues.

V and J are TRBV7-8 and TRBJ2-7; tentative D call: TRBD1 (6 bases). CDR1 SGHVS and CDR2 FQNEAQ come from the germline V gene. V dropped 0 bases and J dropped 4 bases, with 13 bases sitting between them. The CDR3 is 15 residues long. The CDR3 reads CASSLARGILYEQYF. The CDR3 coding sequence is TGTGCCAGCAGCTTAGCAAGGGGGATTCTTTACGAGCAGTACTTC.

V gene TRBV6-5 combines with J gene TRBJ2-3; 7 bases are shared with TRBD2. Per germline, CDR1 MNHEY and CDR2 SVGAGI. The CDR3 has 15 amino acids. V gave up 6 bases and J gave up 2 bases; unmatched junction bases: 8. The DNA for the CDR3 is TGTGCCAGCAGGACACTCGGGGGGAACACAGATACGCAGTATTTT. Translating gives CASRTLGGNTDTQYF.

The rearrangement joins TRBV14 to TRBJ2-7; D is unclear. V gave up 2 bases and J gave up 0 bases, with 8 bases separating them. From germline, CDR1 is SGHDN and CDR2 FVKESK. CDR3 length: 14 residues. In DNA form, the CDR3 reads TGTGCCAGCAGCCAACTCCGCGGCTCCTACGAGCAGTACTTC. Amino acid sequence: CASSQLRGSYEQYF. Variable domain in full (rest from reference TRBV14 and TRBJ2-7): EAGVTQFPSHSVIEKGQTVTLRCDPISGHDNLYWYRRVMGKEIKFLLHFVKESKQDESGMPNNRFLAERTGGTYSTLKVQPAELEDSGVYFCASSQLRGSYEQYFGPGTRLTVT.

This clone was seen once. The chain recombines TRBV15 with TRBJ2-3; TRBD1 aligns across 7 bases. This CDR3 is 16 amino acids long. Per germline, CDR1 LNHNV and CDR2 YYDKDF (reference sequence). Trimming at V came to 4 bases and at J to 4 bases, leaving 11 bases not matched to a gene. The CDR3 sequence: CATSIRRGGNPDTQYF. As DNA, the CDR3 is TGTGCCACCAGCATCCGTCGAGGGGGCAATCCAGATACGCAGTATTTT.

V usage is TRBV10-2 and J usage is TRBJ1-5; 8 nucleotides match TRBD1. Germline-derived CDR1 and CDR2 are WSHSY and SAAADI. The CDR3 length is 14 residues. The J segment lost 10 bases and the V segment lost 4 bases, leaving 9 bases of the junction unmatched. The CDR3 sequence: CASSVSDRVSPQHF. The CDR3 nucleotides are TGCGCCAGCAGTGTTTCGGACAGGGTTTCTCCCCAGCATTTT.

The chain combines TRBV5-4 with TRBJ2-7, with TRBD1 identical over 11 bases. Trimming took 3 bases from V and 4 from J; bases not matched to a gene: 6. The CDR3 loop spans 15 amino acids. Germline V gene lookup returns CDR1 SGHNT and CDR2 YYREEE (reference sequence). This CDR3 reads CASSSTGTGGYEQYF. For the CDR3, the DNA is TGTGCCAGCAGCTCCACCGGGACAGGGGGTTACGAGCAGTACTTC.

The chain uses TRBV5-1 and TRBJ1-2; D call uncertain. CDR1 SGHRS and CDR2 YFSETQ come from the germline V gene. Deletions cut 0 bases from V and 0 bases from J, with 12 bases between. CDR3 length: 16 amino acids. CDR3 loop: CASSLEFGSANYGYTF. For the CDR3, the DNA is TGCGCCAGCAGCTTGGAGTTCGGTTCTGCTAACTATGGCTACACCTTC.

The J gene is TRBJ2-5, the V gene TRBV6-5; 7 bases fit TRBD2. The CDR3 extends over 14 amino acids. The germline gives CDR1 MNHEY, CDR2 SVGAGI. Trimming cost V 6 bases and J 10 bases; bases outside gene matches: 14. For the CDR3, the DNA is TGTGCCAGCAGCCACGGGGCGGGAGCCTGGGGCCAGTACTTC. It translates to CASSHGAGAWGQYF.

The rearrangement uses TRBV28 and TRBJ2-1, with D perhaps TRBD2 (6 bases). Trimming stripped 6 bases from V and 2 bases from J, with 20 bases between. Germline V gene data show CDR1 as MDHEN and CDR2 as SYDVKM. The CDR3 consists of 17 residues. The CDR3 coding sequence is TGTGCCAGCAGCCCGGCATTCGAAGGAGGGCCCTACAATGAGCAGTTCTTC. It is translated as CASSPAFEGGPYNEQFF.

This clone appeared a single time. Written as DNA, the CDR3 is TGTGCCACCAGCAGAGCGGGTCTAGCGGGAGAATCTGGGGCCAACGTCCTGACTTTC. Translation: CATSRAGLAGESGANVLTF. The chain recombines TRBV15 with TRBJ2-6; 10 positions agree with TRBD2. J lost 1 base, V lost 1 base, and 7 bases had no gene match. The CDR3 runs 19 residues. Germline lookup yields CDR1 LNHNV and CDR2 YYDKDF (reference sequence). Drawing the rest from reference TRBV15 and TRBJ2-6, the complete variable domain is DAMVIQNPRYQVTQFGKPVTLSCSQTLNHNVMYWYQQKSSQAPKLLFHYYDKDFNNEADTPDNFQSRRPNTSFCFLDIRSPGLGDTAMYLCATSRAGLAGESGANVLTFGAGSRLTVL.